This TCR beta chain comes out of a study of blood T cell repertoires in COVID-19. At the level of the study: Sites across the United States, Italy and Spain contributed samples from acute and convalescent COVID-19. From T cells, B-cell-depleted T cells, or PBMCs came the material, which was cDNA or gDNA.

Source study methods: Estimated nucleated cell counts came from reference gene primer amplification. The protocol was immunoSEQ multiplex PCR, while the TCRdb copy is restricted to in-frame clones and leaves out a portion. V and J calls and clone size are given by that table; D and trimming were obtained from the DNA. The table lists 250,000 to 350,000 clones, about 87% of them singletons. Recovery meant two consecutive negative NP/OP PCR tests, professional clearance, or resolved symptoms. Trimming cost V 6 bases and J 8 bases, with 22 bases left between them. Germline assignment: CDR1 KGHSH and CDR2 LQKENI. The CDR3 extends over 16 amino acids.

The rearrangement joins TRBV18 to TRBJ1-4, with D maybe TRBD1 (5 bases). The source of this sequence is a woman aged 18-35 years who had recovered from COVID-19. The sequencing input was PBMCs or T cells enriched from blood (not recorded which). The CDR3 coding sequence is TGTGCCAGCTCCCCAACCCCGGGACTGACTCGGGAAAAACTGTTTTTT. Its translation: CASSPTPGLTREKLFF.